The rows below give T cell receptor beta chains drawn from one sample of a study of OX40 agonist ivuxolimab in advanced cancers. Some clones are missing from TCRdb's copy, which holds only in-frame ones; the method was immunoSEQ multiplex PCR. This sample yields over 70,000 clones, of which about 83% are seen a single time; around 1.6% belongs to the top ten. Specimen: CD4+ or CD8+ T cells sorted from blood, collected in a trial of the OX40 agonist ivuxolimab. The receptors shown here come from an adult with an advanced solid tumor such as melanoma, head and neck, liver or kidney cancer. The CDR3 runs from the conserved cysteine through the conserved F or W. The order of the fields is D gene, clone size, V gene, J gene, CDR3 DNA, CDR3 protein. D genes are given only for firm matches. Size is stated for part of the rows, as once, few or many counts, or as a class when the clone is expanded.

>NA|NA|TRBV7-2|TRBJ2-1
TGTGCCAGCAGCTTAGGGCAGGGGTTCAATGAGCAGTTCTTC
CASSLGQGFNEQFF
>NA|NA|TRBV4-3|TRBJ2-5
TGCGCCAGCAGCCAAGATTACGGGGCAGAGACCCAGTACTTC
CASSQDYGAETQYF
>NA|NA|TRBV5-4|TRBJ1-5
TGTGCCAGCAGCTCAGGACGGCGCGGGCAGCCCCAGCATTTT
CASSSGRRGQPQHF
>NA|NA|TRBV11-3|TRBJ2-1
TGTGCCAGCAGCCCTGGTCGAGGTGAGCAGTTCTTC
CASSPGRGEQFF
>TRBD1|NA|TRBV5-1|TRBJ2-7
TGCGCCAGCAGCATGGGACAGGGGAAATCCCAGCAGTACTTC
CASSMGQGKSQQYF
>NA|NA|TRBV9|TRBJ2-5
TGTGCCAGCAGCGTTATGAGCGAAGAGACCCAGTACTTC
CASSVMSEETQYF
>NA|NA|TRBV11-2|TRBJ1-1
TGTGCCAGCAGCTTAGATCGTCGTGAAGCTTTCTTT
CASSLDRREAFF
>NA|once|TRBV30|TRBJ1-2
TGTGCCTGGACCCCACAAGGCTCTAACTATGGCTACACCTTC
CAWTPQGSNYGYTF
>TRBD1|NA|TRBV18|TRBJ2-7
TGTGCCAGCTCACCAACTCCGGACAGGGGGTCCGAGCAGTACTTC
CASSPTPDRGSEQYF
>NA|NA|TRBV19|TRBJ2-2
TGTGCCAGTAGTAGGGTAGCTGACACCGGGGAGCTGTTTTTT
CASSRVADTGELFF
>NA|NA|TRBV29-1|TRBJ1-3
TGCAGCGTTGATAGCGGAACTGGAAACACCATATATTTT
CSVDSGTGNTIYF
>NA|NA|TRBV13|TRBJ2-3
TGTGCCAGCACTCCGCGTCCAGGGGGCACAGATACGCAGTATTTT
CASTPRPGGTDTQYF
>TRBD1|NA|TRBV6-4|TRBJ1-1
TGTGCCAGCAGTGGGAATAAGGACAGGCAAAAAAGAGAACTGGAAGCTTTCTTT
CASSGNKDRQKRELEAFF
>NA|NA|TRBV5-1|TRBJ2-1
TGCGCCAGCAGCTTGGGCGACTGGAACAATGAGCAGTTCTTC
CASSLGDWNNEQFF